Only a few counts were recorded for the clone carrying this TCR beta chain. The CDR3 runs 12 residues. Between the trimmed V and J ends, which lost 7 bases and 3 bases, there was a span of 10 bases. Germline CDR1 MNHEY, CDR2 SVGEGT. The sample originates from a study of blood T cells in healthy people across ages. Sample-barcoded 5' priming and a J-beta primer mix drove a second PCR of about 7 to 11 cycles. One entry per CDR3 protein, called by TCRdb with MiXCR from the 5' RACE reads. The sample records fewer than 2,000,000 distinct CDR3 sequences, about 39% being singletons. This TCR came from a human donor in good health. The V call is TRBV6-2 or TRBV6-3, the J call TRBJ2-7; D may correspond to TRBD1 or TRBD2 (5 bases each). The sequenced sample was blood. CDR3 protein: CASNTGGYEQYF. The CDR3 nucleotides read TGTGCCAGCAACACAGGAGGCTACGAGCAGTACTTC.